The 10 T cell receptor beta chains below come from one sample, sequenced in a study of blood T cell repertoires in COVID-19. Sequencing used immunoSEQ multiplex PCR; TCRdb keeps in-frame clones, though not all of them. The repertoire holds hundreds of thousands of clones, with about 87% as singletons. Sequences were obtained from peripheral blood. The receptors stem from a woman aged 70 to 79 with COVID-19, enrolled during active disease.

The V and J genes are TRBV28 and TRBJ2-6; 12 bases agree with TRBD2. The CDR3 runs to 19 residues. Germline CDR1 is MDHEN and CDR2 is SYDVKM. V gave up 5 bases and J gave up 1 base; unmatched junction bases: 9. The CDR3 sequence is CASSHPGLAGRSGANVLTF. In DNA form, the CDR3 reads TGTGCCAGCAGTCATCCGGGACTAGCGGGCCGTTCTGGGGCCAACGTCCTGACTTTC.

The V call is TRBV28, the J call TRBJ2-2; 10 bases line up with TRBD1. Germline CDR1 and CDR2: MDHEN and SYDVKM. This CDR3 has 15 residues. J gave up 4 bases and V 6 bases, and 5 bases lay outside the gene matches. The CDR3 sequence is CASRTRTGGTGELFF. DNA for the CDR3: TGTGCCAGCAGGACTAGGACAGGGGGCACCGGGGAGCTGTTTTTT.

The V gene is TRBV28, the J gene TRBJ1-6; 7 bases map to TRBD1. CDR3 length: 14 amino acids. Germline CDR1 and CDR2: MDHEN and SYDVKM. Trimming cost V 5 bases and J 7 bases; bases outside gene matches: 5. The CDR3 DNA reads TGTGCCAGCAGTATACAGGGGTGGAATTCACCCCTCCACTTT. It codes for CASSIQGWNSPLHF.

V is TRBV29-1 and J is TRBJ2-2; tentative D call: TRBD1 (6 bases). CDR1 SQVTM and CDR2 ANQGSEA come from the germline V gene. The V end was cut by 3 bases, the J end by 5 bases, with 13 bases between. This CDR3 contains 14 residues. CDR3 DNA: TGCAGCGTTGACCCAGGGGTCAAGACCGGGGAGCTGTTTTTT. Protein sequence: CSVDPGVKTGELFF.

The genes are TRBV7-9 and TRBJ1-6; D is perhaps TRBD1 (6 bases). Trimming took 5 bases from V and 8 from J, leaving 13 bases between them. CDR1 is SEHNR, CDR2 FQNEAQ, per germline (reference sequence). The CDR3 runs to 14 residues. The DNA for the CDR3 is TGTGCCAGCAGCAAGACAGGAGCGGATTCACCCCTCCACTTT. Amino acids: CASSKTGADSPLHF. The variable domain in full, with the rest retrieved from reference TRBV7-9 and TRBJ1-6, is DTGVSQNPRHKITKRGQNVTFRCDPISEHNRLYWYRQTLGQGPEFLTYFQNEAQLEKSRLLSDRFSAERPKGSFSTLEIQRTEQGDSAMYLCASSKTGADSPLHFGNGTRLTVT.

As for this clone: The sample has other DNA sequences that encode this CDR3 too. CDR3 nucleotides: TGTGCCATCCGGGACAGGGGTGACGAGCAGTACTTC. Protein product: CAIRDRGDEQYF. The rearrangement uses TRBV10-3 and TRBJ2-7; 10 positions match TRBD1. This CDR3 has 12 amino acids. CDR1 is ENHRY and CDR2 is SYGVKD in the germline V gene. The junction had 3 bases not matched to a gene; V was cut back by 8 bases and J by 5 bases.

The gene calls are TRBV18 and TRBJ2-7; D uncertain. V shed 0 bases and J shed 6 bases, with 6 bases lying between them. Germline loops: CDR1 KGHSH, CDR2 LQKENI. The CDR3 spans 12 residues. CDR3 loop: CASSPPSGEQYF. CDR3 sequence (DNA): TGTGCCAGCTCACCACCGTCCGGCGAGCAGTACTTC.

This clone was picked up a small number of times. The chain has TRBV6-5 and TRBJ2-7; no clear D gene. CDR1 and CDR2 (germline): MNHEY, SVGAGI. Trimming removed 5 bases from V and 2 bases from J, with 13 bases in between. CDR3 length: 14 amino acids. The CDR3 protein is CASSPRVPTYEQYF. The CDR3 nucleotides are TGTGCCAGCAGTCCCCGGGTCCCAACCTACGAGCAGTACTTC.

The J gene is TRBJ2-7, the V gene TRBV12-3 or TRBV12-4; the match to TRBD1 covers 8 bases. Germline trimming cut 7 bases from V and 6 bases from J; bases unmatched to any gene: 8. This CDR3 has 13 amino acids. Here the CDR3 reads CASTRTGTSEQYF. CDR3 nucleotides: TGTGCCAGCACTCGGACAGGGACGAGCGAGCAGTACTTC.

The rearrangement joins TRBV7-3 to TRBJ2-1; 8 bases agree with TRBD2. Germline CDR1 and CDR2: SGHTA and FQGTGA. This CDR3 region has 13 residues. J gave up 13 bases and V 5 bases, and 10 bases lay outside the gene matches. CDR3 loop: CASSRIASGLQFF. The DNA of the CDR3 is TGTGCCAGCAGCCGAATCGCTAGCGGGCTACAGTTCTTC. Complete variable domain (other parts from reference TRBV7-3 and TRBJ2-1): GAGVSQTPSNKVTEKGKYVELRCDPISGHTALYWYRQSLGQGPEFLIYFQGTGAADDSGLPNDRFFAVRPEGSVSTLKIQRTERGDSAVYLCASSRIASGLQFFGPGTRLTVL.